The text below deals with one TCR beta chain. Its antigen has not been determined. Per-base quality was not reported, and no clone a single base away is much larger than it. The immunoSEQ Assay, a bias-controlled multiplex PCR, was used to amplify TCRbeta CDR3 regions from genomic DNA. The source study handled its data this way. The number of nucleated cells in each sample was estimated from the amplification of reference gene primers within the assay. To quantify the absolute abundance of each unique TCRbeta CDR3 rearrangement, sequence reads were collapsed and filtered. For each sample, productive Simpson clonality was calculated as the square root of Simpson's diversity index across productive rearrangements. Not all clones reach the TCRdb copy of this immuneACCESS table, which keeps in-frame sequences only. Checked studies attribute under half of the gap to unresolved V genes and leave the rest unexplained. V and J calls plus clone size are reproduced from that table; the DNA served to infer D and trimming. The sample includes some 200,000 clones, with roughly 94% observed a single time. The ten top clones hold around 1.2% of the sample.

The CDR3 covers 14 residues, taking in both the cysteine and the phenylalanine. This entry keeps only the CDR3 DNA: 42 bases, framed from base 1. V trim: 5 bases; J trim: 2 bases; unmatched bases: 3. As encoded in the germline V gene (reference sequence), CDR1 is MNHEY while CDR2 is SMNVEV. This sample was taken from a study of blood T cell repertoires in COVID-19 (dated by TCRdb to between 2020 and 2021). Regarding the complete study: Collaborator samples came from the United States, Italy and Spain and covered acute and convalescent phases of COVID-19. A freely available public database, intended as a resource for researchers studying the immune response to SARS-CoV-2, is where the repertoires were released. Nearly every sample came with metadata listing a de-identified subject ID, COVID-19 status, age in years and sex. The samples were drawn from the first 160 participants of the ongoing ImmuneRACE study and from 950 to 1,500 subjects provided by 6 global collaborators. The prospective study material was composed of cDNA or gDNA derived from T cells, B-cell-depleted T cells, or PBMCs. The dataset comprised deeply sampled blood TCRbeta repertoires from subjects exposed to, actively infected with, or recovered from COVID-19. Where HLA class I and class II types were available, the types were taken from metadata supplied by the sample provider, not from assay-based typing. Results and caveats for the whole study, not just this receptor: Clinical and demographic metadata were provided uncurated, with the amount varying by source and participant.

Whole blood was collected in K2EDTA tubes by collaborating institutions according to the institutions' own protocols. Collaborator samples were shipped for TCRbeta analysis as frozen whole blood, isolated PBMCs, or DNA extracted from either sample type. The chain joins TRBV27 to TRBJ2-7, with 10 middle bases fitting TRBD1. The receptor comes from a man aged 25-45 years with acute or convalescent COVID-19. The sequencing sample was made of peripheral blood. The DNA is TGTGCCAGCAGTAAGACAGGGGGCGCCTACGAGCAGTACTTC. Translated, this gives CASSKTGGAYEQYF.